The next 17 T cell receptor beta chains were all read from a single sample in a study of blood T cells in healthy people across ages. Sample-barcoded 5' priming and a J-beta primer mix drove a second PCR of about 7 to 11 cycles. From the 5' RACE reads, TCRdb called clonotypes with MiXCR, one entry per CDR3 protein. Among about 1.4 million distinct CDR3 sequences listed, approximately 59% were seen once. The sequenced sample consisted of blood. The source is a man between 18 and 35 years old in good health.

J is TRBJ1-2 and V is TRBV12-3 or TRBV12-4; 10 bases match TRBD1. The length of the CDR3 is 16 residues. V lost 2 bases, J lost 7 bases, and 10 bases stayed unmatched. CDR3 nucleotides: TGTGCCAGCAGTTTATGGTTTGAGACAGGGGGCGGTGGCTACACCTTC. This codes for CASSLWFETGGGGYTF.

The chain is built from TRBV12-3 or TRBV12-4 and TRBJ2-3; D unresolved. This CDR3 has 15 residues. The ends were cut back, 6 bases at V and 2 bases at J, with 15 bases in the middle. The DNA of the CDR3 is TGTGCCAGCAGCTTGCGCACAACAGCCACAGATACGCAGTATTTT. This gives the protein CASSLRTTATDTQYF.

As for this clonotype: A read error may account for a junction end that differs from germline. The V call is TRBV27, the J call TRBJ2-3; D possibly corresponds to TRBD1 (6 bases). This CDR3 spans 17 amino acids. CDR1 and CDR2 (germline): MNHEY, SMNVEV (reference sequence). For the CDR3, the DNA is TGTGCCAGCAGTCCACGCCTATTACAGGGCGGCACAGATGCGCAGTATTTT. Translation gives CASSPRLLQGGTDAQYF.

The V call is TRBV28, the J call TRBJ1-6; D remains ambiguous. The length of the CDR3 is 21 residues. V lost 6 bases and J 0 bases, leaving 27 bases between the germline ends. CDR1 is MDHEN and CDR2 is SYDVKM in the germline V gene. The CDR3 sequence: CASSQPSGSVRPFSYNSPLHF. Here the CDR3 DNA reads TGTGCCAGCAGCCAACCCTCAGGCTCGGTTCGTCCGTTCTCCTATAATTCACCCCTCCACTTT.

V and J are TRBV6-5 and TRBJ2-3, with no clear D. CDR1 MNHEY and CDR2 SVGAGI come from the germline V gene. The ends were cut back, 6 bases at V and 5 bases at J, with 12 bases in the middle. The CDR3 spans 13 residues. The CDR3 sequence is CASRVGNQDTQYF. DNA of the CDR3: TGTGCCAGCAGGGTGGGGAACCAAGATACGCAGTATTTT.

The rearrangement joins TRBV15 to TRBJ2-1, with D possibly matching TRBD2 (7 bases). The DNA end lines up better with TRBJ2-7; the J call may be wrong. The CDR3 extends over 17 amino acids. The germline V gene has CDR1 LNHNV and CDR2 YYDKDF (reference sequence). The CDR3 DNA is TGTGCCACCAGCAGAGATGGGAGGGGGGCGACCTACAATGAGCAGTACTTC. Translating gives CATSRDGRGATYNEQYF.

The rearrangement joins TRBV27 to TRBJ2-1; 10 nucleotides agree with TRBD2. The length of the CDR3 is 15 residues. Trimming at V came to 7 bases and at J to 7 bases, leaving 10 bases not matched to a gene. Germline-derived CDR1 and CDR2 are MNHEY and SMNVEV (reference sequence). The CDR3: CASMRLASGSNEQFF. In DNA, the CDR3 is TGTGCCAGCATGCGGTTGGCTAGCGGGAGTAATGAGCAGTTCTTC.

Comment on this clonotype: A much larger clone differs from this one at a single base, so this may be a read error. The genes are TRBV10-3 and TRBJ2-1; D unresolved. V dropped 2 bases and J dropped 5 bases, with 1 base sitting between them. The CDR3 runs to 11 residues. Germline CDR1 and CDR2: ENHRY and SYGVKD. The CDR3 region is CAISEDNEQFF. The CDR3 DNA sequence: TGTGCCATCAGTGAGGACAATGAGCAGTTCTTC.

The chain employs TRBV12-3 or TRBV12-4 and TRBJ1-5, with TRBD1 matching 7 bases. The V and J ends lost 1 base and 1 base, in that order; junction bases with no gene match: 4. The CDR3 runs to 16 residues. CDR3 bases: TGTGCCAGCAGTTTAGGACAGGGTCTGAGCAATCAGCCCCAGCATTTT. Translated, it gives CASSLGQGLSNQPQHF.

This clonotype was picked up one time. V and J are TRBV12-5 and TRBJ1-6; weak D call: TRBD1 (5 bases). This CDR3 spans 17 amino acids. CDR1 and CDR2 (germline): LGHNT, FRNRAP. Trimming pared 6 bases from V and 5 bases from J, leaving 20 bases between. Here the CDR3 DNA reads TGTGCTAGTGGCCTTTTCGGGACCCTGGGGAATAATTCACCCCTCCACTTT. Protein: CASGLFGTLGNNSPLHF.

The gene calls are TRBV12-3 or TRBV12-4 and TRBJ2-7, with D unclear. V was shortened by 2 bases and J by 1 base, with 9 bases between the two germline ends. The CDR3 has 14 residues. The CDR3 bases are TGTGCCAGCAGTTTAAACTCCGTTTCCTACGAGCAGTACTTC. Amino acid sequence: CASSLNSVSYEQYF.

This clonotype was seen more than once but under ten times. V and J are TRBV10-3 and TRBJ2-7; D assignment may be TRBD1 or TRBD2 (5 bases each). V lost 6 bases, J lost 0 bases, and 9 bases lay in between. The V gene's germline CDR1 is ENHRY and CDR2 SYGVKD. The CDR3 is 13 amino acids. The CDR3 protein is CAISEGPSYEQYF. DNA for the CDR3: TGTGCCATCAGCGAGGGACCCTCCTACGAGCAGTACTTC.

This clonotype showed up just once. The CDR3 nucleotides read TGCAGTGCTAGAGAACAGGGACATCCCTACGAGCAGTACTTC. This sequence encodes CSAREQGHPYEQYF. The chain employs TRBV20-1 and TRBJ2-7; tentative D call: TRBD1 (6 bases). The V gene's germline CDR1 is DFQATT and CDR2 SNEGSKA (reference sequence). The CDR3 consists of 14 residues. V was pared by 0 bases and J by 2 bases, with 11 bases between.

A few counts support this clonotype. V gene TRBV5-6 combines with J gene TRBJ1-1, with D hard to call. Trimming took 1 base from V and 11 from J, leaving 12 bases between them. The CDR3 length is 12 residues. Germline CDR1 and CDR2: SGHDT and YYEEEE. In nucleotides, the CDR3 is TGTGCCAGCAGCTTGCTGACTACTCGGGCTTTCTTT. Its protein product is CASSLLTTRAFF. The entire variable domain, with the rest obtained from reference TRBV5-6 and TRBJ1-1, is as follows: DAGVTQSPTHLIKTRGQQVTLRCSPKSGHDTVSWYQQALGQGPQFIFQYYEEEERQRGNFPDRFSGHQFPNYSSELNVNALLLGDSALYLCASSLLTTRAFFGQGTRLTVV.

The genes are TRBV2 and TRBJ2-5; D unresolved. The V and J ends lost 0 bases and 3 bases respectively, with 8 bases between them. Germline CDR1 reads SNHLY; CDR2 reads FYNNEI. The length of the CDR3 is 14 residues. The CDR3 DNA reads TGTGCCAGCAGTGAAGCAGGTTACAAAGAGACCCAGTACTTC. Translated: CASSEAGYKETQYF.

The CDR3 here is CASSYKTGAQSGELFF. The CDR3 nucleotides are TGTGCCAGCAGTTACAAGACAGGGGCCCAGTCCGGGGAGCTGTTTTTT. The chain recombines TRBV6-6 with TRBJ2-2; 8 positions agree with TRBD1. Germline loops: CDR1 MNHNY, CDR2 SVGAGI (reference sequence). Trimming took 2 bases from V and 6 from J; bases not matched to a gene: 8. The CDR3 runs to 16 residues.

The chain joins TRBV25-1 to TRBJ1-4; D is undetermined. The CDR3 consists of 14 residues. Looked up from germline, CDR1 is MGHDK and CDR2 is SYGVNS. Trimming pared 2 bases from V and 7 bases from J, leaving 11 bases between. The CDR3 nucleotides are TGTGCCAGCAGTGAACCTGGTCCCGCTGAAAAACTGTTTTTT. Amino acid sequence: CASSEPGPAEKLFF.